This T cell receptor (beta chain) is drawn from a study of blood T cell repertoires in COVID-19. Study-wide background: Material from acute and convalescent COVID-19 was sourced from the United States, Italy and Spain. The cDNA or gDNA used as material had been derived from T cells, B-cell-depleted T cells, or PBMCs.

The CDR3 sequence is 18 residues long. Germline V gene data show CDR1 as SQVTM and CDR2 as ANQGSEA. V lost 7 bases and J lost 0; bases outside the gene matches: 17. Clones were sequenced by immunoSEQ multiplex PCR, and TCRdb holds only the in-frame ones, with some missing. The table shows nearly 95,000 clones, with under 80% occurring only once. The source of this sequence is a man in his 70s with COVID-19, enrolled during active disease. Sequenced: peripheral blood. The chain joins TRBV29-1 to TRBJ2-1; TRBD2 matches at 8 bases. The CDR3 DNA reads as TGCAGCGCCGGGGGAAGTAGCGGGGCCTTTAGCTCCTACAATGAGCAGTTCTTC. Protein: CSAGGSSGAFSSYNEQFF.